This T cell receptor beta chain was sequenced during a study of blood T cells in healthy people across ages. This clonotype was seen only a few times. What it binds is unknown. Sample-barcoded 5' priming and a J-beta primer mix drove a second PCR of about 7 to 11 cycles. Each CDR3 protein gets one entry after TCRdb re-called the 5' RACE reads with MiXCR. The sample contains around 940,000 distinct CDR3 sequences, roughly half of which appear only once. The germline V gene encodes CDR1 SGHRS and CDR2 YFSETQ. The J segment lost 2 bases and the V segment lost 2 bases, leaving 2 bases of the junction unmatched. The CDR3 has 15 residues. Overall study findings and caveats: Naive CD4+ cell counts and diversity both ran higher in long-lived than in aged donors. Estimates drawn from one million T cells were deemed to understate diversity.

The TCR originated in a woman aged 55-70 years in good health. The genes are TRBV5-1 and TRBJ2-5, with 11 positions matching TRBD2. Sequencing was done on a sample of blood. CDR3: CASSLASGRQETQYF. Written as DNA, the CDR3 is TGCGCCAGCAGCTTAGCTAGCGGGAGGCAAGAGACCCAGTACTTC.